This TCR beta chain appears in the sequencing data of a study of a mutant IDH1 vaccine in newly diagnosed glioma. Worth noting for this clone: What it recognizes is unknown.

The repertoire was sequenced with immunoSEQ multiplex PCR; TCRdb's copy has only in-frame clones and lacks some. The sample lists fewer than 70,000 clones, around nine tenths occurring once. As for time point: week 35, safety follow-up. One vaccine dose held 300 ug of mutant IDH1 20-mer peptide and came with topical imiquimod. This CDR3 spans 13 amino acids. The V end was cut by 5 bases, the J end by 8 bases, with 15 bases between. The germline CDR1 and CDR2 sequences are SGHVS and FQNEAQ. The sample in question was PBMCs, obtained from a glioma patient whose treatment included an IDH1 peptide vaccine. The receptor was derived from a man aged 25-45 years with glioma. This chain connects TRBV7-8 to TRBJ1-2; D remains unclear. CDR3 region: CASSPNQPVGYTF. In DNA, the CDR3 is TGTGCCAGCAGCCCTAACCAGCCTGTGGGCTACACCTTC.